The source of this T cell receptor (beta chain) is a study of glioma-infiltrating T cells after dendritic cell vaccination. Fresh-frozen tumor tissue and more than two years of survival data were available for all. This CDR3 spans 15 amino acids. Per the germline V gene, CDR1 is MNHEY and CDR2 is SVGAGI. J was trimmed by 0 bases and V by 6 bases; bases with no gene match: 5. Profiled with immunoSEQ multiplex PCR; TCRdb holds only in-frame clones, not every one. Of about 49,000 clones detected, 85% appear once; the ten largest clones hold roughly 11%. The chain carries TRBV6-5 and TRBJ1-5, with 7 bases fitting TRBD1. The sequencing used blood, collected before dendritic cell vaccination. The TCR sequence derives from a human donor with glioblastoma. The CDR3 region is CASRGTVDSNQPQHF. The CDR3 DNA reads as TGTGCCAGCAGGGGGACAGTTGATAGCAATCAGCCCCAGCATTTT.